This T cell receptor beta chain was documented in a study of blood T cell repertoires in COVID-19. Libraries were prepared by immunoSEQ multiplex PCR; TCRdb keeps only in-frame clonotypes and omits some of them. In the table there are more than 300,000 clones, about 89% of which are singletons. Germline V gives CDR1 MNHEY, CDR2 SMNVEV (reference sequence). The CDR3 has 13 residues. Trimming pared 6 bases from V and 3 bases from J, leaving 12 bases between. The sample taken for sequencing was peripheral blood. The sequence was obtained from a woman in her 50s with COVID-19, enrolled during active disease. This chain links TRBV27 with TRBJ2-7; possible D gene TRBD2, 6 bases. The CDR3 DNA sequence: TGTGCCAGCAGGGGGGGAAGTATCTACGAGCAGTACTTC. As protein: CASRGGSIYEQYF.